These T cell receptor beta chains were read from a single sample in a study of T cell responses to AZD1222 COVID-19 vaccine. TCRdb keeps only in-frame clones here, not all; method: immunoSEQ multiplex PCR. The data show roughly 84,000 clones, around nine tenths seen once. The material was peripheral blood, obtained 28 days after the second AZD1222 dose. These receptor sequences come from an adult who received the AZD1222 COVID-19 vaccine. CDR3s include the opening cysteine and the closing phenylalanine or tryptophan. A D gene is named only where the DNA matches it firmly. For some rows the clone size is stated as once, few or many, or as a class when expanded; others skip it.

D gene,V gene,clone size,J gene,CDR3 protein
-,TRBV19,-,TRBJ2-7,CASSIGSGNEQYF
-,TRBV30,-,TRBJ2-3,CAWSATDTQYF
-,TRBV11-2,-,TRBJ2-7,CASSLEGRGAYEQYF
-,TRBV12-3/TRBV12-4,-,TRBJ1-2,CASSLAGAGYTF
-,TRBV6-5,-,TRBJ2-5,CASTLSRMGETQYF
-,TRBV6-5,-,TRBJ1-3,CASSYEISGNTIYF
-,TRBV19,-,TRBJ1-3,CASSWDLPGNTIYF
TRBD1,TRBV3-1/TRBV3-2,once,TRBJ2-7,CASSQGGQAYEQYF
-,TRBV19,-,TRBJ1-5,CASSIYGQGGNQPQHF
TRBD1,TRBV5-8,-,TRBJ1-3,CASSRDRFSGNTIYF
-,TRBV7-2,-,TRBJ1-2,CASSSGQTNYGYTF
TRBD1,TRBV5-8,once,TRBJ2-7,CASSLGQGYYEQYF
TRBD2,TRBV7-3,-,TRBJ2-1,CASSLAGTSGGAHEQFF
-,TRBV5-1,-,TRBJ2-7,CASSLGSEYEQYF
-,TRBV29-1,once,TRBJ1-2,CSVSRGQASGGYTF
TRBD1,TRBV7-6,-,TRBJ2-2,CASSPGQANTGELFF
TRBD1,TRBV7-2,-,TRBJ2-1,CASRLAGTGSYNEQFF
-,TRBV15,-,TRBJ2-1,CATSTRTAPQDEQFF
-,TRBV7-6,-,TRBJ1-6,CASSPLGEAGFRGSPLHF
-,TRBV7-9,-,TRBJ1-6,CASSLGRGSYNSPLHF
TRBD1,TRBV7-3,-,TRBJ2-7,CASSPYPGQAYEQYF
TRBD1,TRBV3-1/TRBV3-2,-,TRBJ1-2,CASNTGQVNYGYTF
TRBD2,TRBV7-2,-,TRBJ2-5,CASSLDIFPREGTYETQYF
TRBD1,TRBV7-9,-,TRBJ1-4,CASSARGKLFF
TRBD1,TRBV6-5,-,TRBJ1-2,CASSYSKADRGIGYTF
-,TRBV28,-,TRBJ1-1,CASPGEHQQGTNTEAFF
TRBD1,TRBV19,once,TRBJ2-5,CASKGVGQGMETQYF
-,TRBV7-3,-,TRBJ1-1,CASSLLGTNTEAFF
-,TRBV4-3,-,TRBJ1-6,CASSQGGVSPLHF
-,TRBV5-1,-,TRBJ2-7,CASSLVFAEQYF
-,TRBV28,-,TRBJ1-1,CASSSRDGWAFF
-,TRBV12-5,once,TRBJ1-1,CASGLGSLSSTEAFF
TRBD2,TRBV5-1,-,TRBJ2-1,CASSLEPSGVSYNEQFF
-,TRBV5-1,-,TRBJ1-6,CASSSPGAGSSYNSPLHF
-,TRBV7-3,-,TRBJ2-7,CASSLTGQGNSYEQYF
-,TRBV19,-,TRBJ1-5,CASSIVRGGTNQPQHF
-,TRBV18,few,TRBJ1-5,CASSPSGYGNQPQHF
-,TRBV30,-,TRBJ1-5,CAWSTGNSNQPQHF
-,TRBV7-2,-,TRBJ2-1,CASSLFMGLDNEQFF
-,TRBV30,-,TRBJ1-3,CAWSGPDTAGNTIYF